Given below is one TCR beta chain in context. Per the original methods: Scientists estimated how many nucleated cells there were by amplifying reference gene primers. Assay used: immunoSEQ multiplex PCR; TCRdb lists only in-frame clones, some missing. V and J calls and clone size follow that table, whereas D and trimming were derived from the DNA. The sample yields 250,000 or so clones, just under 85% seen once. The data originate from a study of blood T cell repertoires in COVID-19. Germline V lookup: CDR1 SGHKS, CDR2 YYEKEE (reference sequence). The V end was cut by 0 bases, the J end by 0 bases, with 10 bases between. CDR3 length: 15 residues.

The sequenced material came from peripheral blood. J is TRBJ2-7 and V is TRBV5-5; D call uncertain. The source is a woman aged 55-70 years with active or convalescent COVID-19. The DNA for the CDR3 is TGTGCCAGCAGCTTGGGTCCTAGTTCCTCCTACGAGCAGTACTTC. It encodes CASSLGPSSSYEQYF.